The clone carrying this TCR beta chain came up many times. Genomic DNA acted as the template from which TCR beta VDJ combination and CDR3 sequence profiling were carried out. From the reads, TCRdb called clonotypes with MiXCR, one entry per CDR3 protein. The data show 200,000 to 250,000 distinct CDR3 sequences, with 34% seen just once and approximately 1.2% held by the top ten. The germline CDR1 and CDR2 sequences are LGHNA and YSLEER. CDR3 length: 15 amino acids. Trimming took off 4 bases at V and 3 bases at J, with 16 bases between the two ends. These data come from a study of CD8+CD57+ T cells in acquired aplastic anemia.

The gene calls are TRBV4-3 and TRBJ2-7; D is unresolved. Sequencing was done on a sample of sorted CD4+, CD8+, or CD8+CD57+ T cells (not recorded which) from PBMCs. The sequence was collected from a human donor in good health, serving as a control. CDR3 in DNA: TGCGCCAGCAGCCCTGACCTACGGAGCTACTACGAGCAGTACTTC. Translated: CASSPDLRSYYEQYF.